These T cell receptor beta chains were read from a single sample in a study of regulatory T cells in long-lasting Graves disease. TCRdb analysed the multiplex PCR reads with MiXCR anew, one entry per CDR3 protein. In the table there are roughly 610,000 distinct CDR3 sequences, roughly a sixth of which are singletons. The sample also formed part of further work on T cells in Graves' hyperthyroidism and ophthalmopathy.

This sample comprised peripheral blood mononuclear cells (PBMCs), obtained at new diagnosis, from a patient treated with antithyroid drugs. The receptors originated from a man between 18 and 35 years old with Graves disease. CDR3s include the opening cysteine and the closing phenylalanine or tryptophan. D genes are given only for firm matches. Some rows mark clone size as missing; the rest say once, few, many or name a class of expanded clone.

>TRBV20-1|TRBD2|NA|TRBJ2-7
CSASPGTSGIGRVGEQYF
TGCAGTGCTAGTCCGGGGACTAGCGGGATCGGGAGGGTTGGGGAGCAGTACTTC
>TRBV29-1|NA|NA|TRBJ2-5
CSVEAGPGETQYF
TGCAGCGTTGAAGCAGGACCGGGAGAGACCCAGTACTTC
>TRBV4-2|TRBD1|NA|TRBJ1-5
CASSRPDRDNQPQHF
TGTGCCAGCAGCCGGCCCGACAGGGACAATCAGCCCCAGCATTTT
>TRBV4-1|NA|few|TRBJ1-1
CASSLVGPNTEAFF
TGCGCCAGCAGCCTCGTGGGACCAAACACTGAAGCTTTCTTT
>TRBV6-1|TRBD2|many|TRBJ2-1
CASHDYEREGDEQFF
TGTGCCAGCCACGACTATGAGCGGGAGGGGGATGAGCAGTTCTTC
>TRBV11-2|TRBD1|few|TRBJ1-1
CASSVRQGPLNTEAFF
TGTGCCAGCAGCGTAAGACAGGGGCCCCTGAACACTGAAGCTTTCTTT
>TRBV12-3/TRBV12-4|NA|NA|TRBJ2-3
CASHRWGQEDTQYF
TGTGCCAGCCATAGGTGGGGCCAGGAAGATACGCAGTATTTT
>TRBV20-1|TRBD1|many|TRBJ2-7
CSAKTGAAFYEQYF
TGCAGTGCCAAGACAGGGGCCGCGTTCTACGAGCAGTACTTC
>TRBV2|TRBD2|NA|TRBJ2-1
CASSITSGVGDEQFF
TGTGCCAGCAGTATTACTAGCGGGGTAGGAGATGAGCAGTTCTTC
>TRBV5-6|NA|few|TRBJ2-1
CASSKDTKNGVGNEQFF
TGTGCCAGCAGCAAGGACACCAAAAATGGGGTAGGGAATGAGCAGTTCTTC
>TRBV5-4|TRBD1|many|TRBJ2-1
CASSLDRNNEQFF
TGTGCCAGCAGCCTGGACAGGAACAATGAGCAGTTCTTC
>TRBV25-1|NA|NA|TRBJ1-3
CATMPDSGNTIYF
TGTGCCACGATGCCTGACTCTGGAAACACCATATATTTT
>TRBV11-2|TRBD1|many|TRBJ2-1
CASSFSPGQGTYNEQFF
TGTGCCAGCAGCTTTAGCCCAGGACAGGGGACCTACAATGAGCAGTTCTTC
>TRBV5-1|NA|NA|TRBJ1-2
CASSLAGLRYGYTF
TGCGCCAGCAGCTTGGCGGGACTTCGTTATGGCTACACCTTC
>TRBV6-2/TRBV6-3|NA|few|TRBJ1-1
CASSTLPGAHTEAFF
TGTGCCAGCAGTACCCTCCCGGGCGCGCACACTGAAGCTTTCTTT
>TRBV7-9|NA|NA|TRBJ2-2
CASSEIRLRNTGELFF
TGTGCCAGCAGCGAAATTCGTCTGAGGAACACCGGGGAGCTGTTTTTT
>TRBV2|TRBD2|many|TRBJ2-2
CASRTSGGVTGELFF
TGTGCCAGCAGAACTAGCGGAGGGGTAACCGGGGAGCTGTTTTTT
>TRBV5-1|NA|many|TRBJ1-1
CASSLGASRTEAFF
TGCGCCAGCAGCTTGGGGGCCTCGAGGACTGAAGCTTTCTTT
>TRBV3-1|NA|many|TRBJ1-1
CASSQRDTRKAFF
TGTGCCAGCAGCCAACGGGACACACGTAAAGCTTTCTTT
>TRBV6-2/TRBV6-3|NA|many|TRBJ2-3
CASSFQGMATDTQYF
TGTGCCAGCAGTTTTCAGGGAATGGCCACAGATACGCAGTATTTT
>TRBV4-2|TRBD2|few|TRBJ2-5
CASSQDDGLSSGGSRAQYF
TGTGCCAGCAGCCAAGACGACGGGTTATCTAGCGGAGGCTCCCGCGCCCAGTACTTC
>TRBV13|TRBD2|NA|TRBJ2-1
CASSSSSGLRGEQFF
TGTGCCAGCAGCTCCTCTAGCGGACTTCGAGGTGAGCAGTTCTTC
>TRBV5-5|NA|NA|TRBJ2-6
CASSLEKVLTNVLTF
TGTGCCAGCAGCTTGGAAAAAGTCTTGACCAACGTCCTGACTTTC
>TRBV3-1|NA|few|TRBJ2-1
CASSRVNREWDEQFF
TGTGCCAGCAGCCGGGTAAACAGGGAATGGGATGAGCAGTTCTTC
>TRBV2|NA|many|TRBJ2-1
CASSMTPGTAHYNEQFF
TGTGCCAGCAGCATGACCCCCGGGACGGCCCACTACAATGAGCAGTTCTTC
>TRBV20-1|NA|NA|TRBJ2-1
CSARGQRKGPGVSNEQFF
TGCAGTGCTAGAGGCCAACGGAAGGGACCAGGGGTGTCCAATGAGCAGTTCTTC
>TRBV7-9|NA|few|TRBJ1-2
CASRWGGDGYTF
TGTGCCAGCAGGTGGGGGGGCGATGGCTACACCTTC
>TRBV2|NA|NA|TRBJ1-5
CATRVSPGGNQPQHF
TGTGCCACCAGAGTGTCGCCGGGAGGCAATCAGCCCCAGCATTTT
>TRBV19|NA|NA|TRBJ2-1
CASSSPLREGRHEQFF
TGTGCCAGTAGTAGCCCCCTCAGAGAGGGTAGGCATGAGCAGTTCTTC
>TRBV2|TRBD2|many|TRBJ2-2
CASSAGGSTGELFF
TGTGCCAGCAGTGCGGGGGGGAGCACCGGGGAGCTGTTTTTT
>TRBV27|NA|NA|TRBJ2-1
CASSLLQGYNEQFF
TGTGCCAGCAGTTTATTACAGGGATACAATGAGCAGTTCTTC
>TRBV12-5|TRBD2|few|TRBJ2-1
CASGLGARGLAGGRGEQFF
TGTGCTAGTGGTTTGGGGGCCCGCGGACTAGCGGGAGGACGCGGTGAGCAGTTCTTC
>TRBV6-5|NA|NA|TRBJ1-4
CASSYSPNRNEKLFF
TGTGCCAGCAGTTACTCTCCTAACAGAAATGAAAAACTGTTTTTT
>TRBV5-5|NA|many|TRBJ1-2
CASSQTGLYYGYTF
TGCGCCAGCAGCCAAACAGGGCTTTACTATGGCTACACCTTC
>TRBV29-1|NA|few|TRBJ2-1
CSPQGEWGSQFF
TGCAGCCCACAGGGTGAATGGGGATCGCAGTTCTTC
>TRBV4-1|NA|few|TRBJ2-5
CASSLQGEGWETQYF
TGCGCCAGCAGCCTCCAGGGGGAGGGCTGGGAGACCCAGTACTTC
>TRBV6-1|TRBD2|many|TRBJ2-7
CASSGGGRTYEQYF
TGTGCCAGCAGTGGCGGGGGGAGGACCTACGAGCAGTACTTC
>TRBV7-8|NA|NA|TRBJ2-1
CASSLGQGMAGGVNEQFF
TGTGCCAGCAGCTTAGGACAGGGAATGGCGGGAGGAGTCAATGAGCAGTTCTTC
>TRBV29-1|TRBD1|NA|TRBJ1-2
CSASGQLDGYTF
TGCAGCGCATCGGGACAGCTCGATGGCTACACCTTC
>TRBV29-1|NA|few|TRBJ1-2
CSVPDQAGAGYTF
TGCAGCGTTCCGGATCAGGCGGGGGCTGGCTACACCTTC
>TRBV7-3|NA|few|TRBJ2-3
CASSLTVVDTQYF
TGTGCCAGCAGCTTAACGGTGGTAGATACGCAGTATTTT
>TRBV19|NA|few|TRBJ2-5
CASSISRVSQETQYF
TGTGCCAGTAGTATTAGCCGGGTTTCACAAGAGACCCAGTACTTC
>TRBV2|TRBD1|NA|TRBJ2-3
CASSDRGDTQYF
TGTGCCAGCAGCGACAGGGGCGATACGCAGTATTTT
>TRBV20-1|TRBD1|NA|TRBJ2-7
CSAPKQGINEQYF
TGCAGTGCCCCCAAACAGGGGATCAACGAGCAGTACTTC
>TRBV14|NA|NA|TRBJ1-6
CASRGDSANSPLHF
TGTGCCAGCAGGGGAGACAGTGCTAATTCACCCCTCCACTTT
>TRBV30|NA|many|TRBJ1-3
CAWRGGVSGNTIYF
TGTGCCTGGAGGGGAGGAGTCTCTGGAAACACCATATATTTT
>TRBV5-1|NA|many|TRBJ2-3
CASSLYTLRDTQYF
TGCGCCAGCAGCTTGTACACCCTCAGGGATACGCAGTATTTT
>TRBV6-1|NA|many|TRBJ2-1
CASSGSGSGGYNEQFF
TGTGCCAGCAGTGGATCCGGGAGTGGGGGATACAATGAGCAGTTCTTC